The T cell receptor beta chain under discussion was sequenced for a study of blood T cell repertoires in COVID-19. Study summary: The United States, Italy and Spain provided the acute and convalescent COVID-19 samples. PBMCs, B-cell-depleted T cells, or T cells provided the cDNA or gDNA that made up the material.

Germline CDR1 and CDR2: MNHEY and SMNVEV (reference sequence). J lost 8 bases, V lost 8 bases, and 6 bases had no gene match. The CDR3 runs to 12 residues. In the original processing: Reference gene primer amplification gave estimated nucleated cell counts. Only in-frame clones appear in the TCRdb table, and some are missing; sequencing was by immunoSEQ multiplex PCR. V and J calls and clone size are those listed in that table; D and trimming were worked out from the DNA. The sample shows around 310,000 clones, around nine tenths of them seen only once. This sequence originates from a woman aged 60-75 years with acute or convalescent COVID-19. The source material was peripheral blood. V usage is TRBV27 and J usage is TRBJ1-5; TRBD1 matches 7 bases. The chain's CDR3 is CASGQDREPQHF. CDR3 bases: TGTGCCAGCGGACAGGACAGAGAGCCCCAGCATTTT.